Listed below are T cell receptor beta chains from one sample, sequenced in a study of Ad26.COV2.S vaccination and SARS-CoV-2 variants. Method: immunoSEQ multiplex PCR; TCRdb's copy keeps in-frame clones and lacks some. The sample has under 550,000 clones; 80% to 95% are singletons. The material was peripheral blood, obtained in a trial of Ad26.COV2.S vaccine versus placebo. These receptors were taken from a person aged 18-65 years who received the Ad26.COV2.S COVID-19 vaccine or a placebo. CDR3s include the opening cysteine and the closing phenylalanine or tryptophan. The D gene is left open where the match is weak. Clone size is stated in some rows and not others, as once, few, many or a class when expanded.

j_gene	d_gene	v_gene	abundance	CDR3nt	CDR3aa
TRBJ1-2	.	TRBV5-4	.	TGTGCCAGCACTCCCCAGCCTAACTATGGCTACACCTTC	CASTPQPNYGYTF
TRBJ2-1	.	TRBV28	.	TGTGCCAGCAGTTTAGAGGGTATTGAGCAGTTCTTC	CASSLEGIEQFF
TRBJ2-3	TRBD1	TRBV5-1	.	TGCGCCAGCAGCTTCTACAGGGGAACAGATACGCAGTATTTT	CASSFYRGTDTQYF
TRBJ1-4	TRBD1	TRBV6-1	.	TGTGCCAGCAGTGACAGAACCGGACAGGGTGAAAAACTGTTTTTT	CASSDRTGQGEKLFF
TRBJ2-1	TRBD2	TRBV4-3	.	TGCGCCAGCAGCCAAGACTTTCCGGGACTAGCGGGCTATACTAAAGAAGCGAATGAGCAGTTCTTC	CASSQDFPGLAGYTKEANEQFF
TRBJ2-2	.	TRBV5-4	.	TGTGCCAGCAGCGTTCAGGGCAGCTCCGGGGAGCTGTTTTTT	CASSVQGSSGELFF
TRBJ2-1	TRBD2	TRBV11-2	.	TGTGCCAGCAGCTTACTCACTAGCGGGAGCATGGATGAGCAGTTCTTC	CASSLLTSGSMDEQFF
TRBJ2-5	.	TRBV7-2	.	TGTGCCAGCAGCTTCGGGACTTCCGAGACCCAGTACTTC	CASSFGTSETQYF
TRBJ2-7	.	TRBV7-9	.	TGTGCCAGCAGCTTAGAAGGTGGGTCCTACGAGCAGTACTTC	CASSLEGGSYEQYF
TRBJ2-5	TRBD1	TRBV7-9	.	TGTGCCAGCAGCCAAATACGGACAGGGGTAGAGACCCAGTACTTC	CASSQIRTGVETQYF
TRBJ2-7	.	TRBV5-4	.	TGTGCCAGCAGCCCGGGACTCGAGTACGAGCAGTACTTC	CASSPGLEYEQYF
TRBJ1-3	.	TRBV30	.	TGTGCCTGGAGCTCAGGGGTCCCCTCTGGAAACACCATATATTTT	CAWSSGVPSGNTIYF
TRBJ2-7	TRBD2	TRBV6-6	.	TGTGCCAGCAGTCAGGGGACTAGCGGTAACTACGAGCAGTACTTC	CASSQGTSGNYEQYF
TRBJ1-2	.	TRBV6-1	.	TGTGCCAGCAGTGATCCCTCTCTTTGGACAGCAGTGGACTATGGCTACACCTTC	CASSDPSLWTAVDYGYTF
TRBJ1-2	.	TRBV6-5	.	TGTGCCAGCAGTTACGGACTAACTAACTATGGCTACACCTTC	CASSYGLTNYGYTF
TRBJ2-1	TRBD2	TRBV5-4	once	TGTGCCAGCAGCCTAAGGACTAGCAGTCAGAATGAGCAGTTCTTC	CASSLRTSSQNEQFF
TRBJ2-5	.	TRBV7-2	.	TGTGCCAGCAGCTTAGGGGGGCGTCAGGAGACCCAGTACTTC	CASSLGGRQETQYF
TRBJ1-6	.	TRBV27	.	TGTGCCAGCAGTTTAGGTGGGGCAGGTAATTCACCCCTCCACTTT	CASSLGGAGNSPLHF
TRBJ2-7	.	TRBV7-2	.	TGTGCCAGCAGCCCACTAGGCATGGACTTCAGCTACGAGCAGTACTTC	CASSPLGMDFSYEQYF
TRBJ1-2	.	TRBV21-1	.	TGTGCCACCAGCTGTCGAGGGATTCCTCATGGCTACACCTTC	CATSCRGIPHGYTF
TRBJ1-1	TRBD1	TRBV30	.	TGTGCCTGGACTAGGACAGGGGGGAACACTGAAGCTTTCTTT	CAWTRTGGNTEAFF
TRBJ2-2	.	TRBV12-3/TRBV12-4	.	TGTGCCAGCAAGGGCACCGGGGAGCTGTTTTTT	CASKGTGELFF
TRBJ2-7	.	TRBV13	.	TGTGCCAGCAGCTCCGGACTCAATACCTACGAGCAGTACTTC	CASSSGLNTYEQYF
TRBJ2-7	TRBD1	TRBV5-6	.	TGTGCCAGCACCCGGACAGGGGGGAATACCTACGAGCAGTACTTC	CASTRTGGNTYEQYF
TRBJ2-1	TRBD2	TRBV2	.	TGTGCCAGCAGGAGGACTAGCGGGACTGACAATGAGCAGTTCTTC	CASRRTSGTDNEQFF
TRBJ2-3	TRBD2	TRBV9	.	TGTGCCAGCAGCGTAGCTGAAGCGGGGCTCACAGATACGCAGTATTTT	CASSVAEAGLTDTQYF
TRBJ2-7	TRBD1	TRBV4-1	few	TGCGCCAGCAGCCAAGCGCCGACAGGGTCCTACGAGCAGTACTTC	CASSQAPTGSYEQYF
TRBJ1-1	.	TRBV25-1	.	TGTGCCAGCAGTGAATTTGCAATGGAGTTAGTCACTGAAGCTTTCTTT	CASSEFAMELVTEAFF
TRBJ2-7	.	TRBV13	.	TGTGCCAGCAGTGTAGTGGGAGAGGCCGACGAGCAGTACTTC	CASSVVGEADEQYF
TRBJ1-2	TRBD1	TRBV2	.	TGTGCCAGCAGTGAAGAACAAGCCTGGGACAGGGAGGGCTACACCTTC	CASSEEQAWDREGYTF
TRBJ2-2	.	TRBV7-6	.	TGTGCCAGCAGCTTACAAGGGGGGGGCCGAAAGTCCGGGGAGCTGTTTTTT	CASSLQGGGRKSGELFF
TRBJ2-3	TRBD1	TRBV7-7	.	TGTGCCAGCAGCATACAGGGGAACACAGATACGCAGTATTTT	CASSIQGNTDTQYF
TRBJ2-7	.	TRBV5-1	.	TGCGCCAGCAGCTTATTAAGGTCTCCGGCCTACGAGCAGTACTTC	CASSLLRSPAYEQYF
TRBJ1-1	TRBD1	TRBV28	.	TGTGCCAGCAGTCCGCGGGACAGTCTGCGTGCTTTCTTT	CASSPRDSLRAFF
TRBJ2-1	.	TRBV2	once	TGTGCCAGCAGTGAAGCCAGACAGGACAATGAGCAGTTCTTC	CASSEARQDNEQFF
TRBJ2-1	.	TRBV5-6	once	TGTGCCAGCAGCTTGGGTCAATACAATGAGCAGTTCTTC	CASSLGQYNEQFF
TRBJ1-4	.	TRBV4-3	.	TGCGCCAGCAGCCCCAAGGGAGCAACTAATGAAAAACTGTTTTTT	CASSPKGATNEKLFF
TRBJ2-5	TRBD1	TRBV27	.	TGTGCCAGCAGTCGTCTCCAGGGGGCACGGGAGACCCAGTACTTC	CASSRLQGARETQYF
TRBJ1-1	.	TRBV5-6	.	TGTGCCAGCACCCTGGGAGGTATCGCTGAAGCTTTCTTT	CASTLGGIAEAFF
TRBJ2-7	.	TRBV6-2/TRBV6-3	.	TGTGCCAGCAGTTACCCGAAGGGGTTAGCCTACGAGCAGTACTTC	CASSYPKGLAYEQYF
TRBJ2-1	TRBD1	TRBV9	.	TGTGCCAGCAGCGTAGTGGGACAGGGGATTCGCAATGAGCAGTTCTTC	CASSVVGQGIRNEQFF
TRBJ1-1	.	TRBV9	.	TGTGCCAGCAGCCCCATTCAGGCGAACACTGAAGCTTTCTTT	CASSPIQANTEAFF
TRBJ2-1	.	TRBV27	.	TGTGCCAGCAGTTCCAGACAGGCATATTACAATGAGCAGTTCTTC	CASSSRQAYYNEQFF
TRBJ2-7	.	TRBV7-2	.	TGTGCCAGCAGCTTAGGAGTGGTAATGGAGCAGTACTTC	CASSLGVVMEQYF
TRBJ1-6	.	TRBV30	.	TGTGCCTGGAGTGTCATGCACAGGAATTCACCCCTCCACTTT	CAWSVMHRNSPLHF
TRBJ2-7	TRBD2	TRBV19	once	TGTGCCAGTTCTCGGACTAGCGGATTCTACGAGCAGTACTTC	CASSRTSGFYEQYF
TRBJ2-2	.	TRBV7-2	.	TGTGCCAGCGAGGGGCGGTCGAACACCGGGGAGCTGTTTTTT	CASEGRSNTGELFF
TRBJ1-3	.	TRBV28	once	TGTGCCAGCAGTTTATTGTCAGGCTCTGGAAACACCATATATTTT	CASSLLSGSGNTIYF
TRBJ1-2	.	TRBV6-5	.	TGTGCCAGCAGTACCGTTCGGGGGACCGATGGCTACACCTTC	CASSTVRGTDGYTF
TRBJ1-6	TRBD1	TRBV19	.	TGTGCCAGTAGTGGAGGGACAGATCATTCACCCCTCCACTTT	CASSGGTDHSPLHF
TRBJ2-7	TRBD1	TRBV27	few	TGTGCCAGCAGCGCCCGCCCTCGGGACAGTAGCTACGAGCAGTACTTC	CASSARPRDSSYEQYF
TRBJ2-2	TRBD1	TRBV29-1	.	TGCAGCGTGACGGGACAGGGGGACACCGGGGAGCTGTTTTTT	CSVTGQGDTGELFF
TRBJ2-7	TRBD2	TRBV28	.	TGTGCCAGCAGTTTGAGGGTCAGGAGGGGCGGCGGGGGGTCCTACGAGCAGTACTTC	CASSLRVRRGGGGSYEQYF
TRBJ1-2	.	TRBV30	once	TGTGCCTGGAGTGTCGGTGTTGGCTATGGCTACACCTTC	CAWSVGVGYGYTF
TRBJ2-5	.	TRBV9	few	TGTGCCAGCAGCTCTACCCCCAGGGCGGAGACCCAGTACTTC	CASSSTPRAETQYF
TRBJ2-1	TRBD1	TRBV5-1	.	TGCGCCAGCGAGACAGGGAACAAGAATGAGCAGTTCTTC	CASETGNKNEQFF
TRBJ1-2	TRBD1	TRBV5-1	.	TGCGCCAGCAGCTTGGGGGACAGGGGTCGTACTAACTATGGCTACACCTTC	CASSLGDRGRTNYGYTF
TRBJ1-1	TRBD1	TRBV19	few	TGTGCCAGTAGTATTGGGGCCGGGACAGGCCACATGAACACTGAAGCTTTCTTT	CASSIGAGTGHMNTEAFF
TRBJ1-3	.	TRBV6-6	.	TGTGCCAGCAGTTACTCGCCCGGAAACACCATATATTTT	CASSYSPGNTIYF
TRBJ1-1	.	TRBV18	.	TGTGCCAGCTCACCTGGACGGGTTGAAGCTTTCTTT	CASSPGRVEAFF